The entry below describes one T cell receptor (beta chain). Its antigen is still unknown. This entry is derived from a study of T-cell memory formation after mild COVID-19. CDR1 and CDR2 (germline): LNHNV, YYDKDF (reference sequence). CDR3 length: 16 residues. J was trimmed by 1 base and V by 5 bases; bases with no gene match: 8. Study-wide results and limits: Clones contracting over day 15 to 85 were CD4/CD8 balanced, with later expanders leaning CD4+. Researchers found some responding clones in pre-infection memory, a sign that cross-reactive memory joined.

Via MiXCR, TCRdb re-called the 5' RACE reads, giving one row per CDR3 protein. The top ten clones hold around 2.4% of a sample with around 140,000 distinct CDR3 sequences, about a fifth of them seen once. The source material was PBMCs or a T cell subset sorted from them (not recorded which). The V call is TRBV15, the J call TRBJ1-3, with 7 bases identical to TRBD1. This sequence was found in an adult woman who had mild COVID-19 (a few samples of this study predate the infection). Cell type and time point are not known. CDR3 nucleotides: TGTGCCACCAGCCGCGCTGGGACAGCTTCTGGAAACACCATATATTTT. It is translated as CATSRAGTASGNTIYF.